The 26 T cell receptor beta chains listed next were all sequenced from one sample in a study of regulatory T cells in long-lasting Graves disease. The time point denotes: newly diagnosed GD, antithyroid drugs for less than 3 months. The TCR library was made from RNA that had been extracted from PBMCs in TRIzol. Building of the TCR beta libraries involved iRepertoire HTBI primers and Arm-PCR of CDR3 regions. TCRdb ran MiXCR on the multiplex PCR reads and lists one entry per CDR3 protein. The data hold a few hundred thousand distinct CDR3 sequences, with roughly 10% observed a single time. The sample was also reused in another study, on T cells in Graves' hyperthyroidism and ophthalmopathy.

The sequences come from peripheral blood mononuclear cells (PBMCs), collected at new diagnosis, from a patient treated with antithyroid drugs. The origin of the receptors is a woman aged 18-35 years with Graves disease.

This clonotype was counted only a few times. This rearrangement joins TRBV6-2 or TRBV6-3 to TRBJ2-5; 9 nucleotides align to TRBD2. V shed 4 bases, J shed 3 bases, and the junction held 6 bases outside the gene matches. Germline values: CDR1 MNHEY, CDR2 SVGEGT. CDR3 length: 15 amino acids. CDR3 sequence (DNA): TGTGCCAGCAGTTTTCTGCGGGAGGGGGAAGAGACCCAGTACTTC. Translating it yields CASSFLREGEETQYF.

As concerns this clonotype: A much larger clone sits a single nucleotide away, making a read error possible. Here the CDR3 omits its conserved ending phenylalanine or tryptophan, so a read error is the likely source. V usage is TRBV2 and J usage is TRBJ2-1; D may be TRBD1 (6 bases). The germline V gene has CDR1 SNHLY and CDR2 FYNNEI. The CDR3 is made up of 16 amino acids. V gave up 6 bases and J gave up 0 bases, with 15 bases separating them. The chain's CDR3 is CASSQNRVASYNEQFL. In DNA form, the CDR3 reads TGTGCCAGCAGCCAAAACAGGGTGGCCTCCTACAATGAGCAGTTCCTC.

Comment on this clonotype: A read error may produce the germline difference seen at one junction end. The chain recombines TRBV12-3 or TRBV12-4 with TRBJ2-6; possible D gene TRBD1, 6 bases. The CDR3 has 17 amino acids. Here the CDR3 reads CASRGTHDLSGANVLAF. In nucleotides, the CDR3 is TGTGCCAGCAGAGGGACACACGACCTCTCTGGGGCCAACGTCCTGGCTTTC.

At least ten counts were recorded for this clonotype. The chain couples TRBV7-3 to TRBJ2-7; TRBD1 aligns across 7 bases. This CDR3 has 15 residues. From germline, CDR1 is SGHTA and CDR2 FQGTGA. Germline trimming cut 2 bases from V and 4 bases from J; bases unmatched to any gene: 8. CDR3 residues: CASSLAAGGGYEQYF. The CDR3 DNA sequence: TGTGCCAGCAGCTTAGCGGCAGGGGGTGGGTACGAGCAGTACTTC.

This clonotype was counted between two and nine times. This sequence joins TRBV3-1 and TRBJ1-2; TRBD1 is a possible D gene (5 bases). The CDR3 covers 13 residues. In germline, CDR1 is LGHDT, CDR2 YNNKEL (reference sequence). The V and J ends lost 4 bases and 8 bases respectively, with 14 bases between them. The CDR3 region is CASSPQEGRGYTF. CDR3 DNA sequence: TGTGCCAGCAGCCCGCAGGAGGGGCGCGGCTACACCTTC. Full variable domain (remainder filled in from reference TRBV3-1 and TRBJ1-2): DTAVSQTPKYLVTQMGNDKSIKCEQNLGHDTMYWYKQDSKKFLKIMFSYNNKELIINETVPNRFSPKSPDKAHLNLHINSLELGDSAVYFCASSPQEGRGYTFGSGTRLTVV.

Points on this clonotype: This could be a read error, since a much larger clone is one nucleotide away. The conserved phenylalanine or tryptophan is not found at the CDR3 terminus, so this likely reflects a read error. The chain carries TRBV7-3 and TRBJ2-3, with D maybe TRBD2 (5 bases). V lost 1 base to trimming and J lost 5 bases, with 19 bases between them. The CDR3 is 17 residues long. Germline-derived CDR1 and CDR2 are SGHTA and FQGTGA. CDR3 region: CASSLNPVRALVDTQYS. The DNA of the CDR3 is TGTGCCAGCAGCTTAAATCCGGTGCGGGCCCTGGTAGATACGCAGTATTCT.

This clonotype was counted ten times or more. The V gene is TRBV6-1, the J gene TRBJ2-5, with D possibly matching TRBD1 (6 bases). Trimming took off 6 bases at V and 5 bases at J, with 13 bases between the two ends. The CDR3 runs to 13 residues. Germline CDR1 and CDR2: MNHNS and SASEGT. DNA of the CDR3: TGTGCCAGCAGCCCACAGGGTAGGGAGACCCAGTACTTC. This sequence encodes CASSPQGRETQYF.

This clonotype was seen repeatedly, ten times or more. V gene TRBV11-2 combines with J gene TRBJ2-7; maybe TRBD1 (6 bases). The CDR3 sequence is 16 residues long. Germline CDR1 is SGHAT and CDR2 is FQNNGV. V lost 5 bases and J lost 1, with 18 bases in between. CDR3 amino acids: CASSAPPATGSYEQYF. The CDR3 nucleotides read TGTGCCAGCAGCGCTCCTCCCGCGACAGGATCCTACGAGCAGTACTTC.

In this sample, this clonotype turned up many times. V and J are TRBV20-1 and TRBJ2-7; D is undetermined. Trimming cost V 3 bases and J 2 bases, with 17 bases left between them. Germline CDR1 reads DFQATT; CDR2 reads SNEGSKA (reference sequence). The CDR3 totals 15 residues. The CDR3 is CSASDAWGRPYEQYF. DNA for the CDR3: TGCAGTGCTAGCGATGCTTGGGGTCGACCCTACGAGCAGTACTTC.

This clonotype has ten or more counts. The V call is TRBV6-2 or TRBV6-3, the J call TRBJ1-1; D gene unclear. V was cut by 4 bases and J by 4 bases, with 13 bases left in between. The CDR3 spans 14 residues. The germline CDR1 and CDR2 sequences are MNHEY and SVGEGT. CDR3 residues: CASSFDTPITEAFF. Written as DNA, the CDR3 is TGTGCCAGCAGTTTCGACACCCCAATCACTGAAGCTTTCTTT.

This clonotype occurred many times. V gene TRBV18 combines with J gene TRBJ2-2, with D tentatively TRBD2 (5 bases). The CDR3 is 15 amino acids. V was pared by 3 bases and J by 7 bases, with 15 bases between. In germline, CDR1 is KGHSH, CDR2 LQKENI. CDR3 protein: CASSPGSSGVGELFF. The DNA for the CDR3 is TGTGCCAGCTCACCGGGCTCCTCCGGGGTCGGGGAGCTGTTTTTT.

This clonotype has at least ten counts. The chain has TRBV28 and TRBJ2-3, with D perhaps matching TRBD2 (5 bases). Trimming removed 5 bases at V and 0 bases at J, with 9 bases between. The CDR3 consists of 14 residues. Germline V lookup: CDR1 MDHEN, CDR2 SYDVKM. The CDR3 region is CASSPSYSTDTQYF. As DNA, the CDR3 is TGTGCCAGCAGTCCTAGCTATAGCACAGATACGCAGTATTTT. Supplemented by reference TRBV28 and TRBJ2-3, the full variable domain reads DVKVTQSSRYLVKRTGEKVFLECVQDMDHENMFWYRQDPGLGLRLIYFSYDVKMKEKGDIPEGYSVSREKKERFSLILESASTNQTSMYLCASSPSYSTDTQYFGPGTRLTVL.

This clonotype has only a few counts. One base away lies a much larger clone, so this may be a sequencing read error. V is TRBV11-3 and J is TRBJ2-1; possible D gene TRBD2, 5 bases. The CDR3 runs 15 residues. Germline V CDR1 and CDR2: SGHNT, YENEEA. CDR3 region: CASSPGSSSYSEQFF. Written as DNA, the CDR3 is TGTGCCAGCAGCCCCGGGTCTAGCTCCTACAGTGAGCAGTTCTTC.

In its sample, this clonotype was seen many times. One junction end does not reproduce the germline sequence, and a read error may be involved. This chain links TRBV7-8 with TRBJ2-7; D may correspond to TRBD1 or TRBD2 (5 bases each). The CDR3 totals 15 residues. The germline gives CDR1 SGHVS, CDR2 FQNEAQ. The CDR3 loop reads CASSLVMGRSDEQYF. As DNA, the CDR3 is TGTGCCAGCAGCTTAGTAATGGGACGCTCCGACGAGCAGTACTTC. The variable domain in full, with the rest retrieved from reference TRBV7-8 and TRBJ2-7, is GAGVSQSPRYKVAKRGQDVALRCDPISGHVSLFWYQQALGQGPEFLTYFQNEAQLDKSGLPSDRFFAERPEGSVSTLKIQRTQQEDSAVYLCASSLVMGRSDEQYFGPGTRLTVT.

Many counts were recorded for this clonotype. The chain links TRBV12-3 or TRBV12-4 to TRBJ2-6; D uncertain. Trimming took off 3 bases at V and 1 base at J, with 4 bases between the two ends. This CDR3 has 14 amino acids. CDR3 loop: CASSLTSGANVLTF. CDR3 nucleotide sequence: TGTGCCAGCAGTTTGACATCTGGGGCCAACGTCCTGACTTTC.

This clonotype was seen repeatedly, ten times or more. This chain joins TRBV7-8 and TRBJ2-7; 7 bases line up with TRBD1. V lost 5 bases, J lost 5 bases, and 12 bases stayed unmatched. The CDR3 sequence is 15 residues long. Germline CDR1 SGHVS, CDR2 FQNEAQ. This CDR3 reads CASSPGWDRPHEQYF. In nucleotides, the CDR3 is TGTGCCAGCAGCCCAGGATGGGACAGACCGCACGAGCAGTACTTC.

This clonotype was detected many times. The chain couples TRBV30 to TRBJ2-1; 8 nucleotides align to TRBD2. Germline trimming cut 2 bases from V and 10 bases from J; bases unmatched to any gene: 4. The CDR3 covers 12 residues. Germline loops: CDR1 GTSNPN, CDR2 SVGIG (reference sequence). The CDR3 reads CAWSREGPEQFF. The CDR3 region has the DNA TGTGCCTGGAGTCGGGAGGGGCCGGAGCAGTTCTTC.

Concerning this clonotype: This may be a read error: a much more frequent sequence differs by one nucleotide. The gene calls are TRBV6-5 and TRBJ2-7, with 9 nucleotides matching TRBD2. Germline V CDR1 and CDR2: MNHEY, SVGAGI. Trimming took 4 bases from V and 2 from J; bases not matched to a gene: 9. CDR3 length equals 16 residues. CDR3 sequence (DNA): TGTGCCAGCAGTTCCCCCTTGGCGGGAGGGCCCTACGAGCAGTACTTC. It translates to CASSSPLAGGPYEQYF.

This clonotype was observed at least ten times. The chain has TRBV6-5 and TRBJ2-4; 10 bases are shared with TRBD1. The CDR3 consists of 16 residues. V was pared by 2 bases and J by 10 bases, with 11 bases of the junction left unmatched. Looked up from germline, CDR1 is MNHEY and CDR2 is SVGAGI. The CDR3 region has the DNA TGTGCCAGCAGTTACGGCTTGGGGACAGGGGAGATTATTCAGTACTTC. This sequence encodes CASSYGLGTGEIIQYF.

This clonotype has only a few counts. The CDR3 loop is CASSSLGLNTEAFF. The CDR3 DNA follows: TGTGCCAGCAGCTCTCTCGGGCTGAACACTGAAGCTTTCTTT. The chain combines TRBV7-9 with TRBJ1-1; D unresolved. Germline V gene lookup returns CDR1 SEHNR and CDR2 FQNEAQ (reference sequence). There are 14 residues in the CDR3. The V and J ends lost 4 bases and 0 bases respectively, with 9 bases between them.

This clonotype was observed many times. This chain links TRBV3-1 with TRBJ2-7, with 9 bases fitting TRBD1. Germline V gene data show CDR1 as LGHDT and CDR2 as YNNKEL (reference sequence). The CDR3 is made up of 15 amino acids. Trimming took 4 bases from V and 0 from J; bases not matched to a gene: 4. In DNA, the CDR3 is TGTGCCAGCAGCCTCGGGACAGGGCCCTCCTACGAGCAGTACTTC. It specifies CASSLGTGPSYEQYF.

This clonotype was recorded at least ten times. The rearrangement joins TRBV5-4 to TRBJ2-3, with unresolved D. Trimming removed 1 base from V and 0 bases from J, with 9 bases in between. This CDR3 comprises 15 residues. Per germline, CDR1 SGHNT and CDR2 YYREEE (reference sequence). The CDR3 DNA sequence: TGTGCCAGCAGCTTGCTGGGGATTAGCACAGATACGCAGTATTTT. Protein product: CASSLLGISTDTQYF.

This clonotype was observed at least ten times. The gene calls are TRBV20-1 and TRBJ1-2; 7 bases fit TRBD1. The CDR3 has 15 residues. V gave up 0 bases and J gave up 8 bases; unmatched junction bases: 12. In germline, CDR1 is DFQATT, CDR2 SNEGSKA (reference sequence). CDR3 in amino acids: CSARDVGGVLGGYTF. CDR3 coding DNA: TGCAGTGCTAGAGACGTAGGGGGCGTTTTGGGAGGCTACACCTTC.

This clonotype has ten or more counts. The gene calls are TRBV28 and TRBJ1-5; D is possibly TRBD1 (5 bases). With 6 bases removed from V and 5 bases from J, the gap between germline ends came to 14 bases. Germline CDR1 is MDHEN and CDR2 is SYDVKM. The CDR3 runs 14 residues. DNA for the CDR3: TGTGCCAGCAGCACGGCCGGGGCGTATCAGCCCCAGCATTTT. Encoded protein: CASSTAGAYQPQHF.

V is TRBV20-1 and J is TRBJ2-5; tentatively, D is TRBD2 (6 bases). This CDR3 has 12 residues. CDR1 and CDR2 (germline): DFQATT, SNEGSKA (reference sequence). V was pared by 4 bases and J by 5 bases, with 11 bases between. As DNA, the CDR3 is TGCAGTGCTACCGTGGGGAGGGAGACCCAGTACTTC. As protein: CSATVGRETQYF.

This clonotype has at least ten counts. This chain uses TRBV18 with TRBJ1-2; 9 nucleotides match TRBD1. The CDR3 is 15 residues long. The junction had 7 bases not matched to a gene; V was cut back by 6 bases and J by 2 bases. Germline lookup yields CDR1 KGHSH and CDR2 LQKENI. This chain's CDR3 is CASSQGTGRNYGYTF. Written as DNA, the CDR3 is TGTGCCAGCTCCCAGGGGACAGGGAGGAACTATGGCTACACCTTC.